This TCR beta chain was obtained from a study of monozygotic twins with inflammatory bowel disease. Study results and caveats: A lone strong IBD-associated signal or clonotype found no support. Reduced clonotype sharing with other individuals was observed in IBD patients relative to healthy twins, especially with disease activity. Subtypes among T cells remained indistinguishable.

From germline, CDR1 is SQVTM and CDR2 ANQGSEA. The CDR3 is made up of 13 amino acids. Reprocessing the 5' RACE reads, TCRdb reports a single entry for every CDR3 protein and omits DNA. This specimen shows approximately 120,000 distinct CDR3 sequences; the ten leading clones hold 9.5% to 15%. Blood samples, whole and unsorted for T cells, yielded the isolated total RNA. In regard to this clonotype: Its antigen is not known.

Specimen: blood. This chain links TRBV29-1 with TRBJ1-5. This clonotype originated in a human donor with ulcerative colitis or Crohn's disease, or a healthy co-twin of an affected twin (not recorded which). CDR3 residues: CSVRPNGNQPQHF.